The 15 T cell receptor beta chains below come from one sample, sequenced in a study of blood T cell repertoires in COVID-19. This table comes from immunoSEQ multiplex PCR, and its TCRdb copy is limited to in-frame clones, with some not included. The data show around 300,000 clones, with 90% seen just once and under 1.1% held by the top ten. The sample consisted of peripheral blood. The origin of the receptors is a woman aged 35 to 49 with COVID-19, enrolled during active disease.

The rearrangement uses TRBV7-9 and TRBJ1-4, with 8 bases fitting TRBD1. The V and J ends lost 0 bases and 4 bases, in that order; junction bases with no gene match: 7. The CDR3 is 17 residues long. Germline assignment: CDR1 SEHNR and CDR2 FQNEAQ (reference sequence). CDR3 coding DNA: TGTGCCAGCAGCTTAGCGGGTTCGACAGGGGATAATGAAAAACTGTTTTTT. This translates into CASSLAGSTGDNEKLFF.

The chain has TRBV27 and TRBJ2-3, with D possibly TRBD1 on 6 matching bases. Between the trimmed V and J ends, which lost 3 bases and 12 bases, there was a span of 13 bases. Per the germline V gene, CDR1 is MNHEY and CDR2 is SMNVEV (reference sequence). There are 12 residues in the CDR3. The CDR3 spells CASSFSQGLQYF. For the CDR3, the DNA is TGTGCCAGCAGTTTTAGCCAGGGGCTTCAGTATTTT.

This chain joins TRBV2 and TRBJ2-2; D is uncertain. Trimming took off 4 bases at V and 6 bases at J, with 9 bases between the two ends. The CDR3 has 13 amino acids. In germline, CDR1 is SNHLY, CDR2 FYNNEI. In DNA, the CDR3 is TGTGCCAGCAGTGTCAGTTTTTCCGGGGAGCTGTTTTTT. It is translated as CASSVSFSGELFF.

The rearrangement links TRBV4-3 to TRBJ1-3, with no clear D. From germline, CDR1 is LGHNA and CDR2 YSLEER. V lost 1 base and J lost 1, with 11 bases in between. This CDR3 region has 16 residues. Written as DNA, the CDR3 is TGCGCCAGCAGCCAAGTGTCCGGAGGTTCTGGAAACACCATATATTTT. It yields the protein CASSQVSGGSGNTIYF.

V gene TRBV19 combines with J gene TRBJ1-3; 8 nucleotides agree with TRBD1. Per germline, CDR1 LNHDA and CDR2 SQIVND (reference sequence). There are 19 residues in the CDR3. V shed 5 bases and J 1 base; nucleotides not matched to a gene: 16. The CDR3 here is CASSPPGTGSRGSGNTIYF. The CDR3 nucleotides read TGTGCCAGTAGTCCCCCCGGGACAGGCTCCAGGGGGTCTGGAAACACCATATATTTT.

The rearrangement joins TRBV12-3 or TRBV12-4 to TRBJ1-5; 8 bases map to TRBD1. V gave up 8 bases and J gave up 7 bases; unmatched junction bases: 7. The CDR3 is 13 residues long. DNA of the CDR3: TGTGCCAGCGACCAGACAGGGGAACAGCCCCAGCATTTT. Protein sequence: CASDQTGEQPQHF.

The J gene is TRBJ2-7, the V gene TRBV2; TRBD1 might be the D (5 bases). The length of the CDR3 is 16 residues. Germline lookup yields CDR1 SNHLY and CDR2 FYNNEI. V was trimmed by 7 bases and J by 0 bases, leaving 19 bases between them. CDR3 sequence: CASIQERRTGSYEQYF. The CDR3 DNA reads TGTGCCAGCATACAGGAACGAAGGACGGGCTCCTACGAGCAGTACTTC. The complete variable domain, with remaining parts taken from reference TRBV2 and TRBJ2-7, reads EPEVTQTPSHQVTQMGQEVILRCVPISNHLYFYWYRQILGQKVEFLVSFYNNEISEKSEIFDDQFSVERPDGSNFTLKIRSTKLEDSAMYFCASIQERRTGSYEQYFGPGTRLTVT.

The rearrangement uses TRBV19 and TRBJ2-3; possibly TRBD1 for D (6 bases). V lost 6 bases to trimming and J lost 5 bases, with 18 bases between them. Germline V lookup: CDR1 LNHDA, CDR2 SQIVND (reference sequence). The CDR3 spans 15 residues. The CDR3 region has the DNA TGTGCCAGTAGGCCACCCGGACAGACTGTAGATACGCAGTATTTT. Translation gives CASRPPGQTVDTQYF.

This clone was detected a few times. The chain links TRBV27 to TRBJ1-4; D is unclear. The CDR3 is made up of 15 amino acids. The ends were cut back, 2 bases at V and 7 bases at J, with 14 bases in the middle. Germline CDR1 reads MNHEY; CDR2 reads SMNVEV (reference sequence). For the CDR3, the DNA is TGTGCCAGCAGTTTAGTGGGTCCGGGAGGTGAAAAACTGTTTTTT. This codes for CASSLVGPGGEKLFF.

V and J are TRBV14 and TRBJ1-6, with D maybe TRBD1 (5 bases). Germline V gene data show CDR1 as SGHDN and CDR2 as FVKESK. This CDR3 is 15 amino acids long. V lost 0 bases and J lost 5, with 8 bases in between. The CDR3 reads CASSQDWTNNSPLHF. CDR3 DNA sequence: TGTGCCAGCAGCCAAGACTGGACAAATAATTCACCCCTCCACTTT.

The chain is built from TRBV4-3 and TRBJ1-4; 9 bases line up with TRBD1. Per the germline V gene, CDR1 is LGHNA and CDR2 is YSLEER. V lost 5 bases, J lost 7 bases, and 11 bases stayed unmatched. The CDR3 sequence is 16 residues long. The CDR3 is CASSIQPGTGSEKLFF. The CDR3 coding sequence is TGCGCCAGCAGCATCCAGCCCGGGACAGGGAGTGAAAAACTGTTTTTT.

In DNA form, the CDR3 reads TGTGCCAGCAGCGCGACGCAAGGGGTCGTGGGAAACACCATATATTTT. Protein product: CASSATQGVVGNTIYF. The chain carries TRBV9 and TRBJ1-3; a weak D match, TRBD1 (5 bases). From germline, CDR1 is SGDLS and CDR2 YYNGEE. This CDR3 is built from 16 residues. Trimming took 3 bases from V and 4 from J, leaving 17 bases between them.

The genes are TRBV29-1 and TRBJ2-2; D unclear. The CDR3 extends over 16 amino acids. CDR1 and CDR2 (germline): SQVTM, ANQGSEA. Deletions cut 0 bases from V and 1 base from J, with 12 bases between. Written as DNA, the CDR3 is TGCAGCGTTGAAGATCAGTCCAGAAAGAACACCGGGGAGCTGTTTTTT. Protein: CSVEDQSRKNTGELFF.

This clone is a singleton in its sample. The J gene is TRBJ1-2, the V gene TRBV3-1 (or the pseudogene TRBV3-2); D unresolved. Trimming stripped 4 bases from V and 8 bases from J, with 14 bases between. This CDR3 spans 13 amino acids. From germline, CDR1 is LGHDT and CDR2 YNNKEL (reference sequence). The CDR3 spells CASSPHRVEGYTF. CDR3 sequence (DNA): TGTGCCAGCAGCCCCCATCGGGTCGAGGGCTACACCTTC.

V is TRBV6-5 and J is TRBJ2-7, with 13 bases that match TRBD2. The V gene's germline CDR1 is MNHEY and CDR2 SVGAGI. Germline trimming cut 8 bases from V and 5 bases from J; bases unmatched to any gene: 6. The CDR3 extends over 14 amino acids. CDR3 in DNA: TGTGCCAGCGGGCCTGGACTAGCGGGAGACGAGCAGTACTTC. This encodes CASGPGLAGDEQYF.